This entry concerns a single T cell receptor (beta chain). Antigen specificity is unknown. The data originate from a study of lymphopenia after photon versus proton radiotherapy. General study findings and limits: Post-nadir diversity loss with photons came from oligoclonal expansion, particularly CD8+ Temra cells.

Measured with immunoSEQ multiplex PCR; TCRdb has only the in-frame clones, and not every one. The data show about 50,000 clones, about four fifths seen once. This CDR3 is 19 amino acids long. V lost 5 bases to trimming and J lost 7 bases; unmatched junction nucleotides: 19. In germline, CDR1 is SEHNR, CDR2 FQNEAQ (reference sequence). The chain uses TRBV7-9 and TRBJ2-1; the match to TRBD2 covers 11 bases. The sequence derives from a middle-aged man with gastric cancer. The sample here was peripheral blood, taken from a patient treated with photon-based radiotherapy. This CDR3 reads CASSPLGLAGGPRRNEQFF. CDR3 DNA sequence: TGTGCCAGCAGCCCACTGGGGTTAGCGGGAGGGCCGAGGAGGAATGAGCAGTTCTTC.